The present T cell receptor (beta chain) was sequenced within a study of T cells expressing NK-cell markers. The wider study: Out of eight donors sequenced, seven tested HCMV-seropositive and the remaining one seronegative.

Germline CDR1 reads DFQATT; CDR2 reads SNEGSKA (reference sequence). The CDR3 extends over 15 amino acids. TCRdb re-called the 5' RACE reads and shows each CDR3 protein once, DNA omitted. The clone table shows some 600,000 distinct CDR3 sequences, with the ten largest holding 3% to 4.5%. This chain uses TRBV20-1 with TRBJ2-7; TCRdb names TRBD1, which stays unverified in the absence of DNA. What was sequenced was blood T cells: a sorted CD56 or NKG2C T cell subset, CD4+ or CD8+ T cells, or bulk PBMC T cells (not recorded which). This sequence originates from a man aged 18 to 30 in good health. The CDR3 sequence is CSARQPDRPVYEQYF.